These 8 T cell receptor beta chains were all obtained from the same sample, sequenced in a study of T cell responses to AZD1222 COVID-19 vaccine. The repertoire was sequenced with immunoSEQ multiplex PCR; TCRdb's copy has only in-frame clones and lacks some. The sample contains 75,000 to 100,000 clones, approximately 92% of which appear only once. Sequenced material: peripheral blood, taken on day 0 of AZD1222 vaccination. Receptor source: an adult in good health.

The J gene is TRBJ2-2, the V gene TRBV15; 9 bases agree with TRBD2. This CDR3 comprises 19 residues. The V and J ends lost 0 bases and 0 bases, in that order; junction bases with no gene match: 8. Germline V CDR1 and CDR2: LNHNV, YYDKDF (reference sequence). DNA for the CDR3: TGTGCCACCAGCAGAGACACCCTCCGACTAGCGGCGAACACCGGGGAGCTGTTTTTT. It encodes CATSRDTLRLAANTGELFF. Variable domain in full (rest from reference TRBV15 and TRBJ2-2): DAMVIQNPRYQVTQFGKPVTLSCSQTLNHNVMYWYQQKSSQAPKLLFHYYDKDFNNEADTPDNFQSRRPNTSFCFLDIRSPGLGDTAMYLCATSRDTLRLAANTGELFFGEGSRLTVL.

The CDR3 DNA sequence: TGCGCCAGCAGCCAAGGCTCTAGCGGGAGGTTAACTGATACGCAGTATTTT. Amino acids: CASSQGSSGRLTDTQYF. This chain links TRBV4-1 with TRBJ2-3; 11 positions match TRBD2. Germline assignment: CDR1 MGHRA and CDR2 YSYEKL. CDR3 length equals 17 residues. Trimming cost V 1 base and J 6 bases; bases outside gene matches: 9.

J is TRBJ2-1 and V is TRBV5-4, with 13 bases identical to TRBD2. This CDR3 has 17 amino acids. Trimming took 0 bases from V and 7 from J; bases not matched to a gene: 7. Germline assignment: CDR1 SGHNT and CDR2 YYREEE (reference sequence). The chain's CDR3 is CASSLGLAGGVGNEQFF. CDR3 in DNA: TGTGCCAGCAGCTTGGGACTAGCGGGGGGAGTTGGTAATGAGCAGTTCTTC.

The chain carries TRBV19 and TRBJ2-2, with 10 positions matching TRBD2. The CDR3 runs 15 residues. The V gene's germline CDR1 is LNHDA and CDR2 SQIVND (reference sequence). The junction had 2 bases not matched to a gene; V was cut back by 2 bases and J by 5 bases. The CDR3 spells CASSIKTSGTGELFF. In DNA form, the CDR3 reads TGTGCCAGTAGTATAAAGACTAGCGGGACCGGGGAGCTGTTTTTT.

The genes are TRBV6-6 and TRBJ1-1, with D possibly being TRBD1 (5 bases). The V gene lost 6 bases and the J gene lost 1 base, with 12 bases spanning the gap. The CDR3 runs to 14 residues. Germline CDR1 MNHNY, CDR2 SVGAGI (reference sequence). The CDR3 loop is CASRLEGTNTEAFF. DNA for the CDR3: TGTGCCAGCAGACTAGAAGGGACGAACACTGAAGCTTTCTTT.

The genes are TRBV5-1 and TRBJ1-2, with no clear D. From germline, CDR1 is SGHRS and CDR2 YFSETQ. The V end lost 0 bases, the J end lost 0 bases, and 6 bases lay between the germline ends. The CDR3 extends over 14 amino acids. This CDR3 is CASSLAGANYGYTF. The CDR3 nucleotides are TGCGCCAGCAGCTTGGCCGGAGCTAACTATGGCTACACCTTC.

The gene calls are TRBV21-1 and TRBJ1-6. TRBV21-1 is a pseudogene locus. This CDR3 spans 21 amino acids. The CDR3 nucleotides are TGTGCCAGCAGCAAAGTTCGTTGGGACTTGGGTCTTAGGTCCTATAATTCACCCCTCCACTTT. It encodes CASSKVRWDLGLRSYNSPLHF.

The CDR3 loop reads CASSLTGSYGYTF. The DNA of the CDR3 is TGTGCCAGCAGCTTGACAGGTAGCTATGGCTACACCTTC. V is TRBV5-6 and J is TRBJ1-2; TRBD1 is a possible D gene (5 bases). The CDR3 has 13 amino acids. Germline V gene data show CDR1 as SGHDT and CDR2 as YYEEEE. V gave up 1 base and J gave up 4 bases, with 8 bases separating them. The whole variable domain, remainder taken from reference TRBV5-6 and TRBJ1-2, is DAGVTQSPTHLIKTRGQQVTLRCSPKSGHDTVSWYQQALGQGPQFIFQYYEEEERQRGNFPDRFSGHQFPNYSSELNVNALLLGDSALYLCASSLTGSYGYTFGSGTRLTVV.